A single sample is the source of the 12 T cell receptor beta chains below, sequenced in a study of blood T cells in healthy people across ages. A sample-barcoded 5' primer and a J-beta primer mix were used in a second PCR of roughly 7 to 11 cycles. TCRdb reprocessed the 5' RACE reads via MiXCR and lists one record per CDR3 protein. The sample has approximately 780,000 distinct CDR3 sequences, under 30% seen once; the top ten hold about 3%. This same sample was also taken into another study, of T cells of mothers and their children.

The source material was blood. The source of these receptors is a boy younger than 18 in good health.

This clonotype was counted between two and nine times. The chain has TRBV10-3 and TRBJ2-5; tentative D call: TRBD1 (5 bases). With 0 bases removed from V and 4 bases from J, the gap between germline ends came to 6 bases. The CDR3 runs 13 residues. CDR1 and CDR2 from the germline V gene are ENHRY and SYGVKD. CDR3 in amino acids: CAISESGVETQYF. In DNA form, the CDR3 reads TGTGCCATCAGTGAGTCAGGGGTAGAGACCCAGTACTTC.

The chain employs TRBV5-1 and TRBJ1-4, with D unclear. The CDR3 totals 15 residues. V lost 1 base and J 7 bases, leaving 14 bases between the germline ends. Germline V lookup: CDR1 SGHRS, CDR2 YFSETQ. CDR3 protein: CASSLQGLEGEKLFF. CDR3 nucleotides: TGCGCCAGCAGCTTGCAAGGGCTCGAGGGTGAAAAACTGTTTTTT.

This clonotype was detected a few times. In DNA form, the CDR3 reads TGTGCCAGCAGTTCGCAGAACAGGGGGGGGACCTACGAGCAGTACTTC. The encoded protein is CASSSQNRGGTYEQYF. The J gene is TRBJ2-7, the V gene TRBV28; D is perhaps TRBD1 (8 bases). This CDR3 contains 16 residues. Looked up from germline, CDR1 is MDHEN and CDR2 is SYDVKM. The V gene lost 4 bases and the J gene lost 2 bases, with 18 bases spanning the gap.

This sequence joins TRBV20-1 and TRBJ2-3; TRBD2 matches 8 bases. J lost 8 bases, V lost 0 bases, and 10 bases had no gene match. The germline V gene has CDR1 DFQATT and CDR2 SNEGSKA (reference sequence). The CDR3 totals 15 residues. CDR3 nucleotide sequence: TGCAGTGCTAGAGAACTAGCGGAGGCCCCAGGTACGCAGTATTTT. Amino acids: CSARELAEAPGTQYF.

The rearrangement links TRBV3-1 to TRBJ2-7, with a possible D match to TRBD2 (6 bases). V was pared by 0 bases and J by 4 bases, with 10 bases between. Germline V gene data show CDR1 as LGHDT and CDR2 as YNNKEL (reference sequence). The CDR3 runs 14 residues. CDR3 nucleotides: TGTGCCAGCAGCCAAGATGTGGGGGGTTACGAGCAGTACTTC. Amino acid sequence: CASSQDVGGYEQYF.

The V call is TRBV7-2, the J call TRBJ1-4, with D possibly matching TRBD1 (5 bases). Trimming removed 5 bases at V and 6 bases at J, with 16 bases between. The CDR3 covers 15 residues. The V gene's germline CDR1 is SGHTA and CDR2 FQGNSA. The CDR3 sequence is CASSALAGPDEKLFF. As DNA, the CDR3 is TGTGCCAGCAGCGCGCTGGCGGGGCCGGATGAAAAACTGTTTTTT.

The chain links TRBV7-6 to TRBJ1-2; 7 bases match TRBD1. After removal of 0 bases from V and 6 bases from J, the junction contained 7 bases not matched to a gene. Per the germline V gene, CDR1 is SGHVS and CDR2 is FNYEAQ. The CDR3 spans 15 residues. CDR3 loop: CASSLAPQGGNGYTF. DNA of the CDR3: TGTGCCAGCAGCTTAGCGCCCCAGGGGGGGAATGGCTACACCTTC.

This clonotype was picked up a small number of times. At one end, the junction sequence differs from germline, possibly due to a read error. The J gene is TRBJ2-1, the V gene TRBV20-1, with 8 bases identical to TRBD2. From germline, CDR1 is DFQATT and CDR2 SNEGSKA (reference sequence). The CDR3 totals 15 residues. CDR3 amino acids: CSARDLGTSTNEQSF. Here the CDR3 DNA reads TGCAGTGCTAGAGATCTGGGGACTAGTACTAATGAGCAGTCCTTC.

This clonotype was seen a handful of times. V is TRBV7-8 and J is TRBJ2-3; D not resolved. The CDR3 is made up of 14 amino acids. Germline V gene data show CDR1 as SGHVS and CDR2 as FQNEAQ. V gave up 5 bases and J gave up 4 bases, with 13 bases separating them. CDR3 sequence reads: CASSPLVLADTQYF. In DNA, the CDR3 is TGTGCCAGCAGCCCCTTAGTGCTGGCAGATACGCAGTATTTT.

A few counts support this clonotype. The chain couples TRBV6-6 to TRBJ2-5; 10 bases align to TRBD1. Germline-derived CDR1 and CDR2 are MNHNY and SVGAGI (reference sequence). The V gene end was trimmed by 6 bases and the J gene end by 5 bases; junction bases not matched to a gene: 6. CDR3 length: 14 residues. The CDR3: CASRRTGGGETQYF. The CDR3 bases are TGTGCCAGCAGACGGACAGGGGGAGGGGAGACCCAGTACTTC.

The chain employs TRBV10-3 and TRBJ1-4, with D tentatively TRBD1 (5 bases). V lost 2 bases and J 7 bases, leaving 14 bases between the germline ends. CDR1 is ENHRY, CDR2 SYGVKD, per germline. This CDR3 comprises 15 residues. The CDR3 here is CAISEGRGRSEKLFF. The DNA for the CDR3 is TGTGCCATCAGTGAGGGGAGGGGACGGAGTGAAAAACTGTTTTTT.

This clonotype has a handful of counts. V gene TRBV11-1 combines with J gene TRBJ2-1; 9 bases map to TRBD1. CDR1 and CDR2 (germline): SGHAT, FQDESV (reference sequence). After removal of 5 bases from V and 3 bases from J, the junction contained 8 bases not matched to a gene. The CDR3 runs 16 residues. CDR3 sequence reads: CASSERDRVFYNEQFF. Written as DNA, the CDR3 is TGTGCCAGCAGCGAGCGGGACAGGGTGTTCTACAATGAGCAGTTCTTC.